This T cell receptor beta chain was observed in a study of T cell changes during pregnancy in multiple sclerosis. Profiling relied on immunoSEQ multiplex PCR, and the TCRdb table lists in-frame clones only, not all of them. The sample contains under 95,000 clones, 85% to 95% of which appear only once. V lost 3 bases, J lost 1 base, and 6 bases lay in between. The CDR3 contains 14 residues. The germline gives CDR1 MDHEN, CDR2 SYDVKM. The source of this sequence is a female donor with multiple sclerosis, enrolled in a pregnancy study. The material sequenced was CD4+ T cells from peripheral blood mononuclear cells, taken before pregnancy. The genes are TRBV28 and TRBJ2-2; unclear D gene. CDR3 residues: CASSLNGNTGELFF. CDR3 DNA sequence: TGTGCCAGCAGTTTGAACGGGAACACCGGGGAGCTGTTTTTT.